This TCR beta chain was found in a study of T cell clonotyping in hematopoietic cell transplantation. General study points: Higher Inverse Simpson Index values in graft donor and pretransplant recipient predicted broader posttransplant TCR diversity. Cells were unsorted, so CD4 and CD8 contributions were not separated. Few recipient clonotypes overlapped donors; over 97% were de novo at given depth.

A note on this clone: The antigen remains unidentified.

Clones were sequenced by immunoSEQ multiplex PCR, and TCRdb holds only the in-frame ones, with some missing. The sample includes about 7,000 clones, just under 90% seen only once; the top ten take 4.5% to 6%. The V gene end was trimmed by 3 bases and the J gene end by 2 bases; junction bases not matched to a gene: 4. This CDR3 contains 15 residues. Germline V gene lookup returns CDR1 SGHTA and CDR2 FQGTGA. The rearrangement joins TRBV7-3 to TRBJ1-5, with TRBD1 matching over 7 bases. Here the sequenced sample was PBMCs, taken 100 days after allogeneic stem cell transplant. The receptor's source is a male patient aged 45-59 years who had an allogeneic stem cell transplant from a related donor, so the T cells may come from the graft donor. Some clones in this sample may be carry-over from other donors' samples. The CDR3 nucleotides are TGTGCCAGCAGCTTCGACAGGGAGGGCAATCAGCCCCAGCATTTT. Its protein product is CASSFDREGNQPQHF.